This T cell receptor (beta chain) was recorded in a study of T cell responses to AZD1222 COVID-19 vaccine. Study-level points and caveats: With two AZD1222 doses given, Spike-specific TCR breadth and depth both rose. CD4 TCRs linked to vaccination spanned spike, dominating at 160-218 and 743-854. White British people made up most donors, females outnumbered males, and clonal diversity was possibly underestimated. The peak T cell response came first, and repertoires were sampled only after it.

Measured with immunoSEQ multiplex PCR; TCRdb has only the in-frame clones, and not every one. The sample has fewer than 95,000 clones, about 88% seen once. V lost 5 bases and J lost 0; bases outside the gene matches: 5. The CDR3 contains 16 residues. Germline V CDR1 and CDR2: KGHDR, SFDVKD. This clone was detected once. Its antigen is still unknown. The specimen was peripheral blood, collected 28 days after the second AZD1222 dose. The J gene is TRBJ2-1, the V gene TRBV24-1; 8 nucleotides match TRBD1. The TCR comes from an adult who received the AZD1222 COVID-19 vaccine. The CDR3 DNA reads as TGTGCCACCAGTGGTTGGACAGGGAGCTCCTACAATGAGCAGTTCTTC. As protein: CATSGWTGSSYNEQFF.